A selection of T cell receptor beta chains follows, all from one sample in a study of cytotoxic CD8 clonotypes in ibrutinib-treated CLL. Some clones are missing from TCRdb's copy, which holds only in-frame ones; the method was immunoSEQ multiplex PCR. The table shows some 130,000 clones, with 70% to 90% occurring only once. The input for sequencing was PBMCs, taken after 24 months of ibrutinib treatment. These receptor sequences come from a human donor with chronic lymphocytic leukemia. The CDR3 runs from the conserved cysteine through the conserved F or W. The order of the fields is V gene, clone size, CDR3 length, D gene, J gene, CDR3 protein, CDR3 DNA. D genes are given only for firm matches. Expanded clones get a size class; other rows say once, few or many, or leave the size out.

TRBV29-1,-,14,-,TRBJ2-5,CSVGPRLAKETQYF,TGCAGCGTTGGGCCGCGGCTAGCCAAAGAGACCCAGTACTTC
TRBV19,few,13,-,TRBJ1-1,CASSPRVNTEAFF,TGTGCCAGTAGCCCACGGGTGAACACTGAAGCTTTCTTT
TRBV7-2,-,12,-,TRBJ1-4,CASSLSGKKLFF,TGTGCCAGCAGCTTAAGTGGGAAAAAACTGTTTTTT
TRBV18,-,14,-,TRBJ1-1,CASSPQLGEAEAFF,TGTGCCAGCTCACCACAATTAGGAGAGGCTGAAGCTTTCTTT
TRBV5-1,-,20,TRBD2,TRBJ2-1,CASSRTSGGRYPLIYNEQFF,TGCGCCAGCAGTCGAACTAGCGGGGGGCGCTACCCGCTCATTTACAATGAGCAGTTCTTC
TRBV28,-,15,TRBD2,TRBJ2-3,CAGQPAGAGTDTQYF,TGTGCCGGGCAGCCAGCGGGAGCAGGTACAGATACGCAGTATTTT
TRBV20-1,-,11,-,TRBJ1-1,CSARGNAEAFF,TGCAGTGCTAGAGGAAACGCTGAAGCTTTCTTT
TRBV29-1,-,15,TRBD2,TRBJ2-1,CSVDSSGISYNEQFF,TGCAGCGTTGATTCTAGCGGGATCTCCTACAATGAGCAGTTCTTC
TRBV4-3,-,16,TRBD1,TRBJ2-1,CASSTPGQGDRDEQFF,TGCGCCAGCAGTACACCGGGACAGGGGGACCGGGATGAGCAGTTCTTC
TRBV19,few,15,-,TRBJ2-2,CASSVTGRNTGELFF,TGTGCCAGTAGTGTAACCGGAAGGAACACCGGGGAGCTGTTTTTT
TRBV5-1,-,17,TRBD1,TRBJ1-2,CASSLSTGGDFNYGYTF,TGCGCCAGCAGCCTGTCGACAGGGGGGGATTTTAACTATGGCTACACCTTC
TRBV28,-,15,TRBD1,TRBJ2-7,CASSFSTGRSYEQYF,TGTGCCAGCAGTTTCTCGACAGGGCGCTCCTACGAGCAGTACTTC
TRBV5-3,-,14,-,TRBJ2-7,CARTFGQGCNEQYF,TGTGCCAGGACCTTCGGGCAGGGGTGCAACGAGCAGTACTTC
TRBV30,-,16,-,TRBJ1-1,CAWRGVEGRRNTEAFF,TGTGCCTGGAGAGGAGTAGAGGGCAGAAGGAACACTGAAGCTTTCTTT
TRBV18,-,13,TRBD1,TRBJ1-1,CASSSSGGTEAFF,TGTGCCAGCTCATCCTCAGGGGGCACTGAAGCTTTCTTT
TRBV28,-,15,-,TRBJ2-7,CASSTRQASSYEQYF,TGTGCCAGCAGTACCAGACAGGCGAGCTCCTACGAGCAGTACTTC
TRBV21-1,-,14,-,TRBJ1-4,CASSSDRGEEKLFF,TGTGCCAGCAGCTCCGACAGGGGAGAGGAAAAACTGTTTTTT
TRBV5-6,-,15,-,TRBJ1-5,CASSLKGGGGQPQHF,TGTGCCAGCAGTTTGAAGGGCGGCGGGGGTCAGCCCCAGCATTTT
TRBV18,once,14,-,TRBJ2-1,CASSPNEQYNEQFF,TGTGCCAGCTCGCCCAATGAACAGTACAATGAGCAGTTCTTC
TRBV7-9,few,14,TRBD1,TRBJ1-2,CASSFGTGGFGYTF,TGTGCCAGCAGCTTCGGGACAGGGGGATTTGGCTACACCTTC
TRBV19,-,11,-,TRBJ2-7,CASSLDGEQYF,TGTGCCAGTAGTCTAGATGGGGAGCAGTACTTC
TRBV14,-,14,-,TRBJ1-5,CASRRAGSNQPQHF,TGTGCCAGCAGAAGAGCAGGTAGCAATCAGCCCCAGCATTTT
TRBV19,-,15,TRBD2,TRBJ2-1,CASSTVTSERNEQFF,TGTGCCAGTAGTACAGTTACTAGCGAACGGAATGAGCAGTTCTTC
TRBV7-9,-,18,TRBD2,TRBJ2-7,CASSYRTQGLAGNYEQYF,TGTGCCAGCAGCTACAGAACCCAGGGACTAGCGGGGAACTACGAGCAGTACTTC
TRBV7-2,-,13,-,TRBJ1-1,CASRLAEGTEAFF,TGTGCCAGCAGGCTCGCGGAAGGCACTGAAGCTTTCTTT
TRBV27,-,13,-,TRBJ1-1,CASKGAINTEAFF,TGTGCCAGCAAAGGGGCAATTAACACTGAAGCTTTCTTT